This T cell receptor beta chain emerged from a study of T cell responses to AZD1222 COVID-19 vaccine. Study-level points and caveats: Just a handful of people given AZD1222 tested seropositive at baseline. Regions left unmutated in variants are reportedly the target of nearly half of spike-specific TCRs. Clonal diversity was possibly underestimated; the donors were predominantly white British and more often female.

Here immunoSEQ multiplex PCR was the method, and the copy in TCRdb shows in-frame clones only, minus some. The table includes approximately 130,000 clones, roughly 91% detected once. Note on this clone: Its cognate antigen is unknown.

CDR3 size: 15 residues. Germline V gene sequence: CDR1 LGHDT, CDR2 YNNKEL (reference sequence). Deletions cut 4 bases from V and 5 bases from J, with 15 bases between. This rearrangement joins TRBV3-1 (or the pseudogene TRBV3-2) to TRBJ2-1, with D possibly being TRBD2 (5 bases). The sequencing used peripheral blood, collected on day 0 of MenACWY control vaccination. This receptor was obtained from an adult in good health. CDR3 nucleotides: TGTGCCAGCAGCCCCCTCGGGGTTGGGGACAATGAGCAGTTCTTC. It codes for CASSPLGVGDNEQFF.